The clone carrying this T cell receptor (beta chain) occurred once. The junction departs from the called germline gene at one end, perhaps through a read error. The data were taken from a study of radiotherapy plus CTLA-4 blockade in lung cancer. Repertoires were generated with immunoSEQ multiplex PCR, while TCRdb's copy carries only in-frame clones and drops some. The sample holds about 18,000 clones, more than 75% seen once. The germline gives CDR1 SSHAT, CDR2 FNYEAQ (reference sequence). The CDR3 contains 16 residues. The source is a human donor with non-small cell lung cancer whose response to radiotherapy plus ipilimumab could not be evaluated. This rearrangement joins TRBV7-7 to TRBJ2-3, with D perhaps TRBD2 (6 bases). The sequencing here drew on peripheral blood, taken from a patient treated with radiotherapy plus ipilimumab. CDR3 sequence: CASSPAGSGGTDTQYF. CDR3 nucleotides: TGTGCTAGCAGCCCGGCGGGGTCCGGAGGTACAGATACGCAGTATTTT.